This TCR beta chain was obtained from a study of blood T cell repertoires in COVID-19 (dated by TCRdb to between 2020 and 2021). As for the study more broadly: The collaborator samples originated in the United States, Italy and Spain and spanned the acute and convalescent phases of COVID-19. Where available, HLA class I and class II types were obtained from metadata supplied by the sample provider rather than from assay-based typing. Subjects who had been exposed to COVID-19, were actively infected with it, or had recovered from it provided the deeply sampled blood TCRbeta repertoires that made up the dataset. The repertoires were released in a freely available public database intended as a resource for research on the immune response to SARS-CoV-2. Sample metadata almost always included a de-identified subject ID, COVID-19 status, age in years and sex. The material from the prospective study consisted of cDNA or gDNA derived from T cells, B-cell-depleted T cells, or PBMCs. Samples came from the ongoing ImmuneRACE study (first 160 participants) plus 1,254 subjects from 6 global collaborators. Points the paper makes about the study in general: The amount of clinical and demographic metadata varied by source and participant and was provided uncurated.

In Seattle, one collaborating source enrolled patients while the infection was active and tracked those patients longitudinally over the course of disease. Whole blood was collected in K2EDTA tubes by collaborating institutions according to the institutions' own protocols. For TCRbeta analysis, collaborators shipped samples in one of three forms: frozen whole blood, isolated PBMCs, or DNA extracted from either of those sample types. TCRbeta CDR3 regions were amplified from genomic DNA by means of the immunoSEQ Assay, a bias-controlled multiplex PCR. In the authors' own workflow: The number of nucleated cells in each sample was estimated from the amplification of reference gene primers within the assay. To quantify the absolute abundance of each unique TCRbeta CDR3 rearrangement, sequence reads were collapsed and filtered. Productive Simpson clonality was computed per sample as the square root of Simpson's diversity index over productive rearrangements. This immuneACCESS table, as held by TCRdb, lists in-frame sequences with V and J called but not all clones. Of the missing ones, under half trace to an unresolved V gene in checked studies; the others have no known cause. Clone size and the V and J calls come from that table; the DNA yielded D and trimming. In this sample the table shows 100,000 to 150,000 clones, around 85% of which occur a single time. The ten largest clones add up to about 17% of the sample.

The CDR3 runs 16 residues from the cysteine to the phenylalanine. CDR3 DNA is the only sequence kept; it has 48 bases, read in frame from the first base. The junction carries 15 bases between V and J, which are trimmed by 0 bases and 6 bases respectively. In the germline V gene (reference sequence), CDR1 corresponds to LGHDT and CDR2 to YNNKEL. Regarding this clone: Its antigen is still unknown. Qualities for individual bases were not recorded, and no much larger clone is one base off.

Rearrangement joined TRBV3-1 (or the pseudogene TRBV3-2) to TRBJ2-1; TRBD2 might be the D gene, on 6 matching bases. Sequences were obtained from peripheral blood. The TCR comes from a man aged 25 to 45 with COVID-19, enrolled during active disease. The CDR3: CASSQELAQSTNEQFF. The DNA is TGTGCCAGCAGCCAAGAACTAGCCCAAAGTACCAATGAGCAGTTCTTC.